A single sample is the source of the 20 T cell receptor beta chains below, sequenced in a study of beta chain features in type 1 diabetes. Sequencing targeted expressed TCRB transcripts, as all isolated RNA had been reverse transcribed. Generated by immunoSEQ multiplex PCR, the TCRdb table keeps only in-frame clones and is missing some. The data hold some 900,000 clones, with 15% to 20% observed a single time. Sequencing was performed on naive CD4+ T cells from blood. The origin of the receptors is a woman in her late teens or twenties in good health.

This clone turned up a few times. J is TRBJ2-5 and V is TRBV6-5, with D possibly being TRBD1 (6 bases). This CDR3 has 15 residues. Germline V CDR1 and CDR2: MNHEY, SVGAGI. V lost 2 bases and J lost 9, with 19 bases in between. Written as DNA, the CDR3 is TGTGCCAGCAGTTACGTTCTAGGGCAGGGGAGTCCCCAGTACTTC. Its translation: CASSYVLGQGSPQYF.

This clone has just a few counts. The chain recombines TRBV5-4 with TRBJ1-1, with 8 bases aligning to TRBD1. Germline-derived CDR1 and CDR2 are SGHNT and YYREEE (reference sequence). With V trimmed by 4 bases and J by 6 bases, 5 bases remained unmatched. The CDR3 totals 13 residues. The CDR3 DNA reads TGTGCCAGCAGCCCGGGACAGGAGTCTGAAGCTTTCTTT. The encoded protein is CASSPGQESEAFF.

This chain joins TRBV7-2 and TRBJ2-3; D is uncertain. Per germline, CDR1 SGHTA and CDR2 FQGNSA. The CDR3 has 15 amino acids. Between the trimmed V and J ends, which lost 5 bases and 2 bases, there was a span of 14 bases. As DNA, the CDR3 is TGTGCCAGCAGCAAAGCGCGAGGACCCACAGATACGCAGTATTTT. Amino acids: CASSKARGPTDTQYF.

Concerning this clone: A much more abundant neighbour one base away suggests this may be a read error. The genes are TRBV7-2 and TRBJ2-1; the D is unclear. CDR3 size: 8 residues. The V end lost 8 bases, the J end lost 8 bases, and 1 base lay between the germline ends. Per germline, CDR1 SGHTA and CDR2 FQGNSA. CDR3 nucleotides: TGTGCCAGCGATGAGCAGTTCTTC. It encodes CASDEQFF.

This clone has only a few counts. The chain is built from TRBV5-1 and TRBJ1-2, with 10 bases aligning to TRBD1. The V gene's germline CDR1 is SGHRS and CDR2 YFSETQ. The CDR3 has 15 residues. V gave up 3 bases and J gave up 5 bases; unmatched junction bases: 7. CDR3 DNA: TGCGCCAGCAGCTCCACGACAGGGGGCGGTTATGGCTACACCTTC. It encodes CASSSTTGGGYGYTF.

This clone was observed a single time. V and J are TRBV27 and TRBJ2-5; D may be TRBD1 (6 bases). Trimming left V 1 base short and J 11 bases short, with 17 bases between. The CDR3 loop spans 14 amino acids. Germline CDR1 MNHEY, CDR2 SMNVEV (reference sequence). The DNA of the CDR3 is TGTGCCAGCAGTTTATTGGGGGCCCCTATGAAGCAGTACTTC. Translation: CASSLLGAPMKQYF.

This clone was counted between two and nine times. V is TRBV7-2 and J is TRBJ1-1, with 9 nucleotides matching TRBD1. The CDR3 has 15 residues. V lost 4 bases to trimming and J lost 4 bases; unmatched junction nucleotides: 7. The germline V gene encodes CDR1 SGHTA and CDR2 FQGNSA. The CDR3 protein is CASSSNRGRGTEAFF. In DNA form, the CDR3 reads TGTGCCAGCAGCTCCAACAGGGGGCGCGGCACTGAAGCTTTCTTT.

This clone has only a few counts. The J gene is TRBJ1-1, the V gene TRBV25-1; possible D gene TRBD1, 5 bases. The CDR3 contains 13 residues. V lost 6 bases and J lost 7, with 15 bases in between. Germline V gives CDR1 MGHDK, CDR2 SYGVNS. CDR3 in DNA: TGTGCCAGCAGCCAGAAGGGGTACGGTGAAGCTTTCTTT. It encodes CASSQKGYGEAFF.

The sample holds a few counts of this clone. This chain uses TRBV27 with TRBJ2-7; 7 bases agree with TRBD2. V was pared by 4 bases and J by 8 bases, with 11 bases of the junction left unmatched. Germline V gene lookup returns CDR1 MNHEY and CDR2 SMNVEV (reference sequence). This CDR3 has 14 residues. Here the CDR3 DNA reads TGTGCCAGCAGTTCCCCGGGACTAACTTTCCAGCAGTACTTC. This codes for CASSSPGLTFQQYF.

The rearrangement uses TRBV7-2 and TRBJ2-2; 7 bases fit TRBD1. This CDR3 has 15 residues. In germline, CDR1 is SGHTA, CDR2 FQGNSA. The V and J ends lost 5 bases and 6 bases, in that order; junction bases with no gene match: 9. CDR3 in DNA: TGTGCCAGCAGCCGGACAGGTCTGCTCCCCGGGGAGCTGTTTTTT. Protein product: CASSRTGLLPGELFF.

This clone appeared a few times. The chain is built from TRBV2 and TRBJ1-5; the D is unclear. Germline V lookup: CDR1 SNHLY, CDR2 FYNNEI. This CDR3 has 13 residues. V lost 7 bases and J lost 0, with 7 bases in between. The CDR3 loop reads CASIQDSNQPQHF. The DNA of the CDR3 is TGTGCCAGCATACAAGATAGCAATCAGCCCCAGCATTTT.

This clone appeared a few times. The chain links TRBV6-1 to TRBJ2-7; D unresolved. Looked up from germline, CDR1 is MNHNS and CDR2 is SASEGT. V lost 3 bases, J lost 2 bases, and 8 bases lay in between. There are 13 residues in the CDR3. The CDR3 loop is CASSDPLAYEQYF. CDR3 bases: TGTGCCAGCAGTGATCCCTTAGCCTACGAGCAGTACTTC.

Notes on this clone: Within the sample, other DNA sequences also encode this same CDR3. The V and J genes are TRBV27 and TRBJ2-1; no definite D call. V was trimmed by 5 bases and J by 5 bases, leaving 4 bases between them. CDR3 size: 11 residues. Germline V gene sequence: CDR1 MNHEY, CDR2 SMNVEV (reference sequence). The CDR3 DNA sequence: TGTGCCAGCAGTCTTAACAATGAGCAGTTCTTC. Its translation is CASSLNNEQFF.

This clone was detected only a few times. This chain joins TRBV5-1 and TRBJ2-2, with 10 bases matching TRBD1. Germline V gene sequence: CDR1 SGHRS, CDR2 YFSETQ. The CDR3 length is 14 residues. With V trimmed by 3 bases and J by 7 bases, 3 bases remained unmatched. The CDR3, as DNA: TGCGCCAGCAGCTCAGGGACAGGGGTCGGGGAGCTGTTTTTT. Protein: CASSSGTGVGELFF.

This chain uses TRBV9 with TRBJ2-1; 8 bases line up with TRBD2. This CDR3 is 15 amino acids long. Germline V gene sequence: CDR1 SGDLS, CDR2 YYNGEE. Trimming at V came to 1 base and at J to 5 bases, leaving 5 bases not matched to a gene. Here the CDR3 reads CASSVSRGGNNEQFF. The CDR3 DNA reads TGTGCCAGCAGCGTAAGCCGGGGGGGAAACAATGAGCAGTTCTTC. Variable domain in full (rest from reference TRBV9 and TRBJ2-1): DSGVTQTPKHLITATGQRVTLRCSPRSGDLSVYWYQQSLDQGLQFLIQYYNGEERAKGNILERFSAQQFPDLHSELNLSSLELGDSALYFCASSVSRGGNNEQFFGPGTRLTVL.

The chain carries TRBV7-8 and TRBJ1-1; no clear D gene. The V end lost 2 bases, the J end lost 3 bases, and 13 bases lay between the germline ends. This CDR3 comprises 15 residues. Germline CDR1 and CDR2: SGHVS and FQNEAQ. The CDR3 region is CASSLQAPLDTEAFF. CDR3 in DNA: TGTGCCAGCAGCTTACAGGCGCCGTTGGACACTGAAGCTTTCTTT.

This CDR3 is CASGYRENEQFF. In DNA form, the CDR3 reads TGTGCTAGTGGATACAGGGAGAATGAGCAGTTCTTC. This chain links TRBV12-5 with TRBJ2-1; weak D call: TRBD1 (6 bases). With 6 bases removed from V and 7 bases from J, the gap between germline ends came to 10 bases. The germline CDR1 and CDR2 sequences are LGHNT and FRNRAP. The CDR3 is 12 amino acids.

This clone appeared a few times. V is TRBV7-9 and J is TRBJ2-7; 12 bases fit TRBD2. Trimming took 5 bases from V and 2 from J; bases not matched to a gene: 7. The CDR3 is made up of 16 amino acids. The germline gives CDR1 SEHNR, CDR2 FQNEAQ (reference sequence). This CDR3 reads CASSRGLAGGTYEQYF. DNA for the CDR3: TGTGCCAGCAGCAGGGGGCTAGCGGGAGGGACCTACGAGCAGTACTTC.

The chain carries TRBV15 and TRBJ2-3; TRBD2 aligns across 8 bases. Trimming removed 6 bases from V and 0 bases from J; junction bases left unmatched: 2. The CDR3 is 14 amino acids. Germline V gene lookup returns CDR1 LNHNV and CDR2 YYDKDF (reference sequence). As DNA, the CDR3 is TGTGCCACCAGAACTAGCGGTAGCACAGATACGCAGTATTTT. It specifies CATRTSGSTDTQYF.

This clone was observed a few times. V and J are TRBV28 and TRBJ2-7; D perhaps matches TRBD1 (6 bases). V lost 6 bases and J 3 bases, leaving 9 bases between the germline ends. Germline assignment: CDR1 MDHEN and CDR2 SYDVKM. The CDR3 runs 12 residues. The CDR3 DNA reads TGTGCCAGCAGGACAGGCGTCTACGAGCAGTACTTC. Its translation is CASRTGVYEQYF.